This T cell receptor (beta chain) stems from a study of T-cell reconstitution after alpha-beta-depleted transplantation in children. Study-wide results and limits: Several hundred expanded graft clones reportedly gave rise to the alpha-beta T cells present about two months after transplant. Most T-cell counts and diversity one year after the transplant came from T cells that were newly produced. Certain patients had high TCRbeta diversity at day 60, and it came from recipient T cells and thymic progenitors that survived.

Note on this clonotype: Its target is unknown.

Unique molecular identifiers were incorporated when the TCRbeta library was constructed. A single record per CDR3 protein comes from TCRdb applying MiXCR to the PCR reads. This table holds approximately 1,000,000 distinct CDR3 sequences, about 31% found once. Trimming cost V 7 bases and J 7 bases; bases outside gene matches: 14. The CDR3 loop spans 14 amino acids. CDR1 is SQVTM, CDR2 ANQGSEA, per germline. This clonotype originated in a boy younger than two who had a stem cell transplant for SCID, so the T cells may come from the graft donor. The input for sequencing was PBMCs, mostly from graft donor cells, taken 360 days after TCRalphabeta/CD19-depleted stem cell transplant. The rearrangement links TRBV29-1 to TRBJ2-5; 8 bases fit TRBD2. The CDR3 sequence is CSARRGALGGTQYF. The CDR3 bases are TGCAGCGCAAGGCGGGGGGCACTTGGTGGGACCCAGTACTTC.